This T cell receptor (beta chain) derives from a study of siplizumab effects on memory and regulatory T cells. Study overall: Paired reactions compared siplizumab at around 1 ug/mL with no drug, using mixed lymphocyte reactions. The study, taken as a whole, reports: For siplizumab cultures, the suppressive function of their proliferating Tregs was not confirmed. Memory cells that were CD4+ and unstimulated gave rise to alloreactive sequences, which siplizumab significantly reduced. Unstimulated subsets accounted for the mapping of only a minor share of the clones that were alloreactive.

This clone occurred a few times. What it recognizes is unknown. Coculture of mixed lymphocyte reaction cells was performed at 37°C for five to six days. This table comes from immunoSEQ multiplex PCR, and its TCRdb copy is limited to in-frame clones, with some not included. This table holds under 20,000 clones, over 45% found once. The V gene's germline CDR1 is SGHTA and CDR2 FQGNSA. CDR3 length: 13 amino acids. Unmatched junction bases numbered 3, after V lost 5 bases and J lost 2 bases. The source is a human donor in good health; the cells came from an allogeneic mixed lymphocyte reaction. The genes are TRBV7-2 and TRBJ2-7; the match to TRBD1 covers 7 bases. The specimen sequenced was CFSE-low (dividing) CD4+ T cells sorted from an allogeneic mixed lymphocyte reaction. The CDR3 DNA sequence: TGTGCCAGCAGCATGACAGGGCCCTACGAGCAGTACTTC. This translates into CASSMTGPYEQYF.